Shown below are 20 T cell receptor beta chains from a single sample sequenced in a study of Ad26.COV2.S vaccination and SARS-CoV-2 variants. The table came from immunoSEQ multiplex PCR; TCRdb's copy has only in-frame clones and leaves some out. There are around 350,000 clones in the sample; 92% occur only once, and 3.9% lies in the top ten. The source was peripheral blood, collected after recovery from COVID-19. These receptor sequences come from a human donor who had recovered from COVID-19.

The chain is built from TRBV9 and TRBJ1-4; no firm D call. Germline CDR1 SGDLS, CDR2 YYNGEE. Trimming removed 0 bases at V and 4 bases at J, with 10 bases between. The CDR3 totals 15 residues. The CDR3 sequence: CASSVGSAVNEKLFF. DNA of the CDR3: TGTGCCAGCAGCGTAGGTTCAGCCGTTAATGAAAAACTGTTTTTT.

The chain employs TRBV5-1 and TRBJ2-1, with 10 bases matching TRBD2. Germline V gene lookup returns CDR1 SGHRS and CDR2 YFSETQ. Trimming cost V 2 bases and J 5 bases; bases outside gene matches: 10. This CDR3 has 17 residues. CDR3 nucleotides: TGCGCCAGCAGCTTCGAACCGGGACTAGCGTATAACAATGAGCAGTTCTTC. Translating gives CASSFEPGLAYNNEQFF.

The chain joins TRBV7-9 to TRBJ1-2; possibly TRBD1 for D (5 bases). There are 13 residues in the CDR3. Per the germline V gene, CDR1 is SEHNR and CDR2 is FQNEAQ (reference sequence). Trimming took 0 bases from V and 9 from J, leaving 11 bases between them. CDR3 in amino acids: CASSLAPQGSYTF. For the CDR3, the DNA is TGTGCCAGCAGCTTAGCACCGCAGGGAAGCTACACCTTC.

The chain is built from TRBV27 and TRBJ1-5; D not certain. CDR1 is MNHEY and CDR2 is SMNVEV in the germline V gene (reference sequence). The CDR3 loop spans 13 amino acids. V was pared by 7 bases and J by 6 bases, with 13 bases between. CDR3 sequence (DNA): TGTGCCAGCACAGATTCATTGGGTCAGCCCCAGCATTTT. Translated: CASTDSLGQPQHF.

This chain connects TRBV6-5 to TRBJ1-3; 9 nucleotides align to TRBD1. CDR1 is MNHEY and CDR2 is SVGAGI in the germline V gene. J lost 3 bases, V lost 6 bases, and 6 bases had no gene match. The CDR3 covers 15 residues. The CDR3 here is CASSRDRDSGNTIYF. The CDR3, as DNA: TGTGCCAGCAGCCGGGACAGGGACAGTGGAAACACCATATATTTT.

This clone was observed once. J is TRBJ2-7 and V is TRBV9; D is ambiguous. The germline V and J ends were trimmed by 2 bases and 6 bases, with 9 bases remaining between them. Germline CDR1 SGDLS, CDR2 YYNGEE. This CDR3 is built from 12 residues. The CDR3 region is CASSVAESEQYF. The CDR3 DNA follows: TGTGCCAGCAGCGTGGCCGAGTCCGAGCAGTACTTC.

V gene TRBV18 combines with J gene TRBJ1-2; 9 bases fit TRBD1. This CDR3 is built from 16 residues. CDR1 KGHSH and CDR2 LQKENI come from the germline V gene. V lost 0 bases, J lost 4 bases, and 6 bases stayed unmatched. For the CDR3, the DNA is TGTGCCAGCTCACCACCTATGGGACAGGGAGGCTATGGCTACACCTTC. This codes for CASSPPMGQGGYGYTF. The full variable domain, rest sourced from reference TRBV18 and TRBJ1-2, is NAGVMQNPRHLVRRRGQEARLRCSPMKGHSHVYWYRQLPEEGLKFMVYLQKENIIDESGMPKERFSAEFPKEGPSILRIQQVVRGDSAAYFCASSPPMGQGGYGYTFGSGTRLTVV.

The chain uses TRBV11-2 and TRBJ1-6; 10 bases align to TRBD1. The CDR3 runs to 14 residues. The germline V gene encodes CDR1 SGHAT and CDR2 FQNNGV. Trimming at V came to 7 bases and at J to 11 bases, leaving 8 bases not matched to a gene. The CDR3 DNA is TGTGCCAGCATGCGGACAGGGGGGCGTACACCCCTCCACTTT. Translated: CASMRTGGRTPLHF.

The DNA of the CDR3 is TGTGCCAGCAGACCCGGGACCGATAACTATGGCTACACCTTC. Encoded protein: CASRPGTDNYGYTF. The chain is built from TRBV27 and TRBJ1-2; maybe TRBD1 (5 bases). V shed 6 bases and J shed 1 base, with 12 bases lying between them. This CDR3 is 14 amino acids long. Germline V gene lookup returns CDR1 MNHEY and CDR2 SMNVEV (reference sequence).

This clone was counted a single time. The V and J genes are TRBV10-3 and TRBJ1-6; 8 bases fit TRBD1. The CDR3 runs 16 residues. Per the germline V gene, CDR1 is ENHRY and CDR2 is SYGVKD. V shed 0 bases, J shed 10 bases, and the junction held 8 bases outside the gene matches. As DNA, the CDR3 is TGTGCCATCAGTGAGTCGACTCGCGGACAGGGATCACCCCTCCACTTT. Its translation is CAISESTRGQGSPLHF.

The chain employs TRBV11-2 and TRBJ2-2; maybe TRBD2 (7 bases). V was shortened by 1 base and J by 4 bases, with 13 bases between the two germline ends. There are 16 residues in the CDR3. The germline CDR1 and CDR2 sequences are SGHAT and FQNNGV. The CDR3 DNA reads TGTGCCAGCAGCTTAGTGGGCGGGGGCCTCACCGGGGAGCTGTTTTTT. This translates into CASSLVGGGLTGELFF.

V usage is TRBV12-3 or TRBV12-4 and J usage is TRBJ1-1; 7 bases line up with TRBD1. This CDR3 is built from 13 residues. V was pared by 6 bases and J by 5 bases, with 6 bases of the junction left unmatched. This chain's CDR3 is CASSQQGRTEAFF. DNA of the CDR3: TGTGCCAGCAGCCAACAGGGGAGAACTGAAGCTTTCTTT.

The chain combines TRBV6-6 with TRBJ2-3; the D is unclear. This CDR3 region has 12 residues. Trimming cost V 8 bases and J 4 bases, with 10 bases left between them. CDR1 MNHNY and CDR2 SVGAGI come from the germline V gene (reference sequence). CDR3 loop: CASSNRADTQYF. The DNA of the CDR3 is TGTGCCAGCTCTAATCGCGCAGATACGCAGTATTTT.

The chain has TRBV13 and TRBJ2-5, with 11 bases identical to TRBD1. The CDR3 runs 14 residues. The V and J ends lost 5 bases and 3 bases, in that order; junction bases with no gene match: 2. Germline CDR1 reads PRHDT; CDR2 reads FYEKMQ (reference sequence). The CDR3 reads CASSGTGGKETQYF. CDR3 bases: TGTGCCAGCAGCGGGACAGGGGGGAAAGAGACCCAGTACTTC.

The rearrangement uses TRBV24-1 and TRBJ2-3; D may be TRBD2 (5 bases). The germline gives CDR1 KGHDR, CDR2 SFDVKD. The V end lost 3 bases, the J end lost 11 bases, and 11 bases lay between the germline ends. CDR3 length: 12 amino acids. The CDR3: CATSDAGGLQYF. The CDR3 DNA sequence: TGTGCCACCAGTGATGCCGGCGGGTTGCAGTATTTT.

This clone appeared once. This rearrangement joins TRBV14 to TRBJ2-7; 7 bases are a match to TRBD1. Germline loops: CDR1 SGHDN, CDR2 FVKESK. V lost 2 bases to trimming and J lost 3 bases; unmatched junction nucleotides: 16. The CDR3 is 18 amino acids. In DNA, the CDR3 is TGTGCCAGCAGCCAATGGAGAGGAACAGGGGAGCGCGACTACGAGCAGTACTTC. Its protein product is CASSQWRGTGERDYEQYF.

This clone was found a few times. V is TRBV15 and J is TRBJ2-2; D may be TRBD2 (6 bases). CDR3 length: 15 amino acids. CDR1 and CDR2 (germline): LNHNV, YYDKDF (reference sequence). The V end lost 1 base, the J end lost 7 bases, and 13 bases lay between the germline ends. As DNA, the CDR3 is TGTGCCACCAGCAGAGCTTCACTAGCAATCGGGGAGCTGTTTTTT. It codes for CATSRASLAIGELFF.

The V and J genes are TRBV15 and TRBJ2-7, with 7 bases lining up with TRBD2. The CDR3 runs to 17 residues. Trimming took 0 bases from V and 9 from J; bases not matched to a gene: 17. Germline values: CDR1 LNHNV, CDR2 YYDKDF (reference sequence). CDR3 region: CATSRDLGTGGLRGQYF. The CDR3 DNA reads TGTGCCACCAGCAGAGATCTAGGGACGGGGGGTCTACGAGGGCAGTACTTC.

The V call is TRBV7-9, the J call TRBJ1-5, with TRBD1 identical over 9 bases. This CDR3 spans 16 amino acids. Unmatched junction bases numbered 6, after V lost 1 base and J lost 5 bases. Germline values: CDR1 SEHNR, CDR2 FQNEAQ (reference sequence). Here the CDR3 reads CASSLGDRDLYQPQHF. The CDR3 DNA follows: TGTGCCAGCAGCTTAGGGGACAGGGATCTTTATCAGCCCCAGCATTTT. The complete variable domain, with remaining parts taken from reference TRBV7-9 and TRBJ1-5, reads DTGVSQNPRHKITKRGQNVTFRCDPISEHNRLYWYRQTLGQGPEFLTYFQNEAQLEKSRLLSDRFSAERPKGSFSTLEIQRTEQGDSAMYLCASSLGDRDLYQPQHFGDGTRLSIL.

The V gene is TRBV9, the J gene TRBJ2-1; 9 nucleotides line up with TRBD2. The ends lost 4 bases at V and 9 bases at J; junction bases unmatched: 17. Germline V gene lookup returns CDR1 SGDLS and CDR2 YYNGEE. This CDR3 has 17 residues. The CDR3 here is CASSSPKAGGTHAEQFF. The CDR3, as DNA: TGTGCCAGCAGCTCCCCGAAAGCGGGGGGAACCCACGCTGAGCAGTTCTTC.